This T cell receptor (beta chain) was captured by sequencing in a study of blood T cell repertoires in COVID-19. Study-level background: PBMCs, B-cell-depleted T cells, or T cells provided the cDNA or gDNA that made up the material.

Germline loops: CDR1 LNHDA, CDR2 SQIVND (reference sequence). The V and J ends lost 5 bases and 2 bases, in that order; junction bases with no gene match: 4. This CDR3 spans 15 amino acids. In the original workflow: The authors estimated nucleated cell counts from reference gene primer amplification. Using immunoSEQ multiplex PCR, the repertoire was profiled, and TCRdb retains in-frame clones only, with some absent. V and J calls and clone size are those listed in that table; D and trimming were worked out from the DNA. In the table there are around 170,000 clones, about 88% of which are singletons. The chain recombines TRBV19 with TRBJ1-3; 9 bases align to TRBD1. The sequence was collected from a man in his 60s with acute or convalescent COVID-19. Sequencing was carried out using peripheral blood. The CDR3 sequence is CASSPRTGAGNTIYF. CDR3 sequence (DNA): TGTGCCAGTAGTCCGCGGACAGGGGCTGGAAACACCATATATTTT.